The present entry profiles one T cell receptor (beta chain) with its context. The data are from a study of shared clonotypes between healthy human individuals. Clones were read by immunoSEQ multiplex PCR, and TCRdb kept only the in-frame ones, dropping some. The table records about 2.4 million clones, roughly 93% of them present only once. Free of recent acute infections or vaccinations, the donors were healthy HIV-negative adults. Each sample came from a Caucasian adult donor living in Nashville, Tennessee. The CDR3 is made up of 13 amino acids. CDR1 and CDR2 (germline): SGHNT, YENEEA. The V gene lost 6 bases and the J gene lost 1 base, with 9 bases spanning the gap.

This sequence originates from a man aged 18 to 30 in good health. Some clones in this sample may be carry-over from other donors' samples. J is TRBJ1-1 and V is TRBV11-3, with D perhaps TRBD1 (5 bases). Sequencing input: naive CD4+ T cells from PBMCs. The subset: CD45RA+ positively selected. CDR3 protein: CASRKQENTEAFF. The CDR3 DNA is TGTGCCAGCAGAAAACAGGAGAACACTGAAGCTTTCTTT.